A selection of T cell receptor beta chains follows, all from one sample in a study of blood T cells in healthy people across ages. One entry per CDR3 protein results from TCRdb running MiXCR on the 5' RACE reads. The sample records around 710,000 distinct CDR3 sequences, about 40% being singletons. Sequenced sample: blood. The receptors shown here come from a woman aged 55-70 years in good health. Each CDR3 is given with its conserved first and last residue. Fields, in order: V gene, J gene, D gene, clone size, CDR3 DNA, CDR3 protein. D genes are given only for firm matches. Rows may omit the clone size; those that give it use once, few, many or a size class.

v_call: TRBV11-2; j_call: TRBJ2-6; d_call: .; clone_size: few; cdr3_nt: TGTGCCAGCAGCCCGGGGACGGTTCCTGGGGCCAACGTCCTGACTTTC; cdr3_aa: CASSPGTVPGANVLTF
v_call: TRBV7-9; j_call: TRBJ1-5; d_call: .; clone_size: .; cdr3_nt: TGTGCCAGCACGCGGGACGCCTCCAATCAGCCCCAGCATTTT; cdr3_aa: CASTRDASNQPQHF
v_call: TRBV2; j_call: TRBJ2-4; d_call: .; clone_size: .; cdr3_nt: TGTGCCAGCAGTGAAGCCGGATTCGGGGGTCGGGTCAACATTCAGTACTTC; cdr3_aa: CASSEAGFGGRVNIQYF
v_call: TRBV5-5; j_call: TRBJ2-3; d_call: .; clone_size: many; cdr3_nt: TGTGCCAGCGCAACGTCCCCCGCCGGCACAGATACGCAGTATTTT; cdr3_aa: CASATSPAGTDTQYF
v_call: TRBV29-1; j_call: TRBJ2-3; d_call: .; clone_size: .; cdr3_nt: TGCAGCGTTCCTCGCACAGATACGCAGTATTTT; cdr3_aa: CSVPRTDTQYF
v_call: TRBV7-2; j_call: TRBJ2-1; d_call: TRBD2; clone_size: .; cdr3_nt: TGTGCCAGCAGCTTAGAGGTCGGGAGGGCCCCCAATGAGCAGTTCTTC; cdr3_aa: CASSLEVGRAPNEQFF
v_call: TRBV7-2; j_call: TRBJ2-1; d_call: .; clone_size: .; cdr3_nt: TGTGCCAGCAGCTCCTGGCCCCTGTACAATGAGCAGTTCTTC; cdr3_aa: CASSSWPLYNEQFF
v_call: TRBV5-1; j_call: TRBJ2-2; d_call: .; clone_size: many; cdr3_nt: TGCGCCAGTGACCCTAACACCGGGGAGCTGTTTTTT; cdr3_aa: CASDPNTGELFF
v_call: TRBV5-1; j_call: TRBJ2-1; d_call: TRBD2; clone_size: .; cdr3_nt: TGCGCCAGCAGCGGGGGAGGGGCAGCGGGAGTTTACAATGAGCAGTTCTTC; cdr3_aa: CASSGGGAAGVYNEQFF
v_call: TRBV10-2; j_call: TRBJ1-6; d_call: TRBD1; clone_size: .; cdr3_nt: TGCGCCAGCAGTGTGAGGGGTCAGGGGGAATCACCCCTCCACTTT; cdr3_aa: CASSVRGQGESPLHF
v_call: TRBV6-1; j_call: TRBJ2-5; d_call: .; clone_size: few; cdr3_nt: TGTGCCAGCAGTGAAGCGCGGGTCGTGGAAGAGACCCAGTACTTC; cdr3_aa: CASSEARVVEETQYF
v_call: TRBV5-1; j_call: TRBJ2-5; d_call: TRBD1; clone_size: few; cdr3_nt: TGCGCCAGCAGCTCGGACAGGGGGACCCAGTACTTC; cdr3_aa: CASSSDRGTQYF
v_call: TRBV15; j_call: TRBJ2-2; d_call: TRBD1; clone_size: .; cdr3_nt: TGTGCCACCAGTACTAGGGACAGAACCCCGGAGCTGTTTTTT; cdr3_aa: CATSTRDRTPELFF
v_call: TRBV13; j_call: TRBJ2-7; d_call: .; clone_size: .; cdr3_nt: TGTGCCAGCAGCTTGGGGGGGCGACAAGTCTCCTACGAGCAGTACTTC; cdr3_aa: CASSLGGRQVSYEQYF
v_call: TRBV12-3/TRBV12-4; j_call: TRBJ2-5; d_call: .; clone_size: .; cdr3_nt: TGTGCCAGCAGGGACTCGGGACGGACTACCGGGACCCAGTACTTC; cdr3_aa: CASRDSGRTTGTQYF
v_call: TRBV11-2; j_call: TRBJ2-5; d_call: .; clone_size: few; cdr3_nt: TGTGCCAGCAGCTTAGGATCGCAGACCCAGTACTTC; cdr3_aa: CASSLGSQTQYF
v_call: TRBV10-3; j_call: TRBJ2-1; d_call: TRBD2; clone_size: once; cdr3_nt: TGTGCCATCAGTGTAGCGGGGCAGGGCTACAATGAGCAGTTCTTC; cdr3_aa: CAISVAGQGYNEQFF
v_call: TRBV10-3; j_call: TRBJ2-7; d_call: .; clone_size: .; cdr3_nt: TGTGCCATCGCCGGACAGAGCTCCTACGAGCAGTACTTC; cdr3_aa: CAIAGQSSYEQYF
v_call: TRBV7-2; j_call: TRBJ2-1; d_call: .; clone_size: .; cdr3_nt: TGTGCCAGCAGCGTAGGGACTGCTCAAGTGGGGCAGTTCTTC; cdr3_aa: CASSVGTAQVGQFF
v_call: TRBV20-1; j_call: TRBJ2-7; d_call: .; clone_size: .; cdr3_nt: TGCAGTGCCCCCAAGGCCTCATACGAGCGGTACTTT; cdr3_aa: CSAPKASYERYF
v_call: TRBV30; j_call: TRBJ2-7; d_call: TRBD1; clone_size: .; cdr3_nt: TGTGCCTGGAGTGCCCGTGGGACAGGGGGCTTATACGAGCAGTACTTC; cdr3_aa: CAWSARGTGGLYEQYF
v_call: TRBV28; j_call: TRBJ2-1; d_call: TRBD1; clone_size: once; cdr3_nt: TGTGCCAGCAGGCGGATAACAGGGGGTGGGTTCTTC; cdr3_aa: CASRRITGGGFF
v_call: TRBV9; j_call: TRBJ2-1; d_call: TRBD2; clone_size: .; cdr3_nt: TGTGCCAGCAGCGCAAGCGGGGGGGCCGCCTACAATGAGCAGTTCTTC; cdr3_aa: CASSASGGAAYNEQFF
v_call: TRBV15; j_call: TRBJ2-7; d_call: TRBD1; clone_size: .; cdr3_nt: TGTGCCACCAGCGGCCGGGACAGGGGATCCCACGAGCAGTACTTC; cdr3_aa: CATSGRDRGSHEQYF
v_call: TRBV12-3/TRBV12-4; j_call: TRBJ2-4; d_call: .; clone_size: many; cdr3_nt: TGTGCCAGCAGTTTAGTCGGCGGGGAAACCATTCAGTACTTC; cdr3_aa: CASSLVGGETIQYF
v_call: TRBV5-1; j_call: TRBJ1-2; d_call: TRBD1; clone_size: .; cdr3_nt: TGCGCCGGCAGCCCGACAGCGGGACAGAACTATGGCTACACCTTC; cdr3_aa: CAGSPTAGQNYGYTF
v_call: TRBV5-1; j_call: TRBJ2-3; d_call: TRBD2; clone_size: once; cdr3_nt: TGCGCCAGCAGCTTGTCGTCACTAGCGGGGGGGGCAGATACGCAGTATTTT; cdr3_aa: CASSLSSLAGGADTQYF
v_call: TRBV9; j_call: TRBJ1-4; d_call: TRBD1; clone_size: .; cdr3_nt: TGTGTCAGCAGCGTAGCTCCAGGGGGAGGTGAAAAACTGTTTTTT; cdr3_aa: CVSSVAPGGGEKLFF
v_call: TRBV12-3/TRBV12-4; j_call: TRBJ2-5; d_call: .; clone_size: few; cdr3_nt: TGTGCCAGCAGGGACCCCTCGGGACCCCAGTACTTC; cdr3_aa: CASRDPSGPQYF
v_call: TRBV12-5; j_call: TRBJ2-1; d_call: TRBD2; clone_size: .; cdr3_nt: TGTGCTAGTGGTTTGGTACTAGCGGGAGTTTACAATGAGCAGTTCTTC; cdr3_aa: CASGLVLAGVYNEQFF
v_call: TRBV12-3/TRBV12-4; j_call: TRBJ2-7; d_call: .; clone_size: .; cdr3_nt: TGTGCCAGCTGGACCCGCGGAGGCGAGCAGTACTTC; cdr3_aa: CASWTRGGEQYF
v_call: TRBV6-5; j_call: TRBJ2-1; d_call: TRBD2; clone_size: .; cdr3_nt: TGTGCCAGCCGGACTAGCGAATACAATGAGCAGTTCTTC; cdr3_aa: CASRTSEYNEQFF
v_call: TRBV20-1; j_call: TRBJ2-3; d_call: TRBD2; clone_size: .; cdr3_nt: TGCAGTGCAGGACTAGATTCGGCAGATACGCAGTATTTT; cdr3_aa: CSAGLDSADTQYF
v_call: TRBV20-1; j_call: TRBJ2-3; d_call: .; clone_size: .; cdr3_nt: TGCAGTGCTAGAGGGAGCGGAGATACTAGCACAGATACGCAGTATTTT; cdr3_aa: CSARGSGDTSTDTQYF
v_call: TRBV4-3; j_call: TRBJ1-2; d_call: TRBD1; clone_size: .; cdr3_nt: TGCGCCAGCAGCCAGGTCCCGGGACAGGGGGGAGTCTACACCTTC; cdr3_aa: CASSQVPGQGGVYTF
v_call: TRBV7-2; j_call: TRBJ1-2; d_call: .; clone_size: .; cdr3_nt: TGTGCCAGCACCGTGGGGGCGGGGGGCTACACCTTC; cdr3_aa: CASTVGAGGYTF
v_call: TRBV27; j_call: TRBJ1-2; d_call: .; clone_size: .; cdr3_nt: TGTGCCAGCAGTTCCGAGGGCTATGGCTACACCTTC; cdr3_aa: CASSSEGYGYTF
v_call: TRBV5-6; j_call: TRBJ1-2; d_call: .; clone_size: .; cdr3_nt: TGTGCCAGCAGCTTGGACAGAAGGCATGGCTACACCTTC; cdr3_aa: CASSLDRRHGYTF
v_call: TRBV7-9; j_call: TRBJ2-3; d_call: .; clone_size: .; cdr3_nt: TGTGCCACCGACCACGGGGGGCTACTGGATACGCAGTATTTT; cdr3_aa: CATDHGGLLDTQYF
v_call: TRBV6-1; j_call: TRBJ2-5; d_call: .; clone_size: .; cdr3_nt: TGTGCCAGCAGTGATGGGATGGAGACCCAGTACTTC; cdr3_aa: CASSDGMETQYF
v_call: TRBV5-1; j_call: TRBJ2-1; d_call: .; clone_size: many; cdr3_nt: TGCGCCAGCAGCCGTAGTTCAGGGCTGAGGGGCAATGAGCAGTTCTTC; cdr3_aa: CASSRSSGLRGNEQFF
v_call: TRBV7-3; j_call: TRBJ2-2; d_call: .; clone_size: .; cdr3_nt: TGTGCCAGCAGCCCGGCCCCCGGGACTGCAAACACCGGGGAGCTGTTTTTT; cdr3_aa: CASSPAPGTANTGELFF
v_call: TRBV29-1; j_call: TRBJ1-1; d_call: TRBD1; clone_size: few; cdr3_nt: TGCAGCGTTGAGGGGACAGGGGATACTGAAGCTTTCTTT; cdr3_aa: CSVEGTGDTEAFF
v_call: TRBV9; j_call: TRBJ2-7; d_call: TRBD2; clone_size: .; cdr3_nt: TGTGCCAGCAGCGTAAGTGGCCCGGGGGGTACCTACGAGCAGTACTTC; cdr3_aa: CASSVSGPGGTYEQYF
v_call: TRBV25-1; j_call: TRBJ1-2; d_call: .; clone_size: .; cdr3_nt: TGTGCCAGCTCCCAAACCGGGGACGGCAGTGCTGGCTACACCTTC; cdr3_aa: CASSQTGDGSAGYTF
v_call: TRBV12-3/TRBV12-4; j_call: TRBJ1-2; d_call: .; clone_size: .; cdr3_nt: TGTGCCAGCAGTTTAGCAGAGCCCTATGGCTACACCTTC; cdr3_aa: CASSLAEPYGYTF
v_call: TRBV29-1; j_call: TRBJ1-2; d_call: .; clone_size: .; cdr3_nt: TGCAGCAGGGGACCGGAAAGGGATGGCTACACCTTC; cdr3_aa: CSRGPERDGYTF
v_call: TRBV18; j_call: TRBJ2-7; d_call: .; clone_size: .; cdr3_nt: TGTGCCAGCTCACCAGGGCCCGAGCAGTACTTC; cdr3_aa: CASSPGPEQYF
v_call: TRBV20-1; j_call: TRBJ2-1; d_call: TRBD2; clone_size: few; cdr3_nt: TGCAGTGCTAGCGGGGGGGCCCCCTACAATGAGCAGTTCTTC; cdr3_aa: CSASGGAPYNEQFF
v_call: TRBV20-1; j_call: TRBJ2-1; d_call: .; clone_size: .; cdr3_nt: TGCAGTGCTAGAGATCAGGGGACCGCTAAGGATGAGCAGTTCTTC; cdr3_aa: CSARDQGTAKDEQFF
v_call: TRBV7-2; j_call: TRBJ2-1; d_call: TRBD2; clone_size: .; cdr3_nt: TGTGCCAGCAGCTTAACGCCTAGCGGGGGTTACAATGAGCAGTTCTTC; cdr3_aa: CASSLTPSGGYNEQFF
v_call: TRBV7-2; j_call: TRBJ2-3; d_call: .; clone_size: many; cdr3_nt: TGTGCCAGCAGTTTCTCGGGAGATACGCAGTATTTT; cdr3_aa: CASSFSGDTQYF
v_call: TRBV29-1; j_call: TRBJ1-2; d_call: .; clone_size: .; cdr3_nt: TGCAGCGCGGGAGGAAGGACGGCTGTTAATGGCTACACCTTC; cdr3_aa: CSAGGRTAVNGYTF
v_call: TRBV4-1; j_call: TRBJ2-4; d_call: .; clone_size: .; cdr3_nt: TGCGCCAGCAGCCAATTAAGTGGCACACCTAACATTCAGTACTTC; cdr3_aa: CASSQLSGTPNIQYF
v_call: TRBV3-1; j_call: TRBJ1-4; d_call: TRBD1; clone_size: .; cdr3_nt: TGTGCCAGCAGCACTACTCAGGGGGTTGAGGAAAAACTGTCTTTT; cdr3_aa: CASSTTQGVEEKLSF
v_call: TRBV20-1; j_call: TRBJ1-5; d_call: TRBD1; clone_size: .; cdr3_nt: TGCAGTGCTAGCCGGGGACAGGGAGTATGGCAGCCCCAGCATTTT; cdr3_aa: CSASRGQGVWQPQHF
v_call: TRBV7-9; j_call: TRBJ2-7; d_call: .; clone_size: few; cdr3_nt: TGTGCCAGCAGCTGGGGGGCCGAGCAGTACTTC; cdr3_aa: CASSWGAEQYF
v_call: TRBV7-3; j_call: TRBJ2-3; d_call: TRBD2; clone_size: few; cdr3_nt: TGTGCCAGCAGCTTAGTTAGCGGGAGTGGGAATACGCAGTATTTT; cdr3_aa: CASSLVSGSGNTQYF
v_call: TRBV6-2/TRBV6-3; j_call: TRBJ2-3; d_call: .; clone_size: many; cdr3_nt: TGTGCCAGCAGTAGGGTTACAGATACGCAGTATTTT; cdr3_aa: CASSRVTDTQYF